The clone carrying this T cell receptor (beta chain) was seen repeatedly, ten times or more. Its antigen is undetermined. In TCRdb, the multiplex PCR reads were re-called with MiXCR into one record per CDR3 protein. The table records roughly 120,000 distinct CDR3 sequences, approximately 20% of them present only once. In germline, CDR1 is LNHDA, CDR2 SQIVND (reference sequence). CDR3 length: 15 amino acids. Trimming cost V 5 bases and J 3 bases; bases outside gene matches: 5. These data come from a study of breast tumors, draining lymph nodes, adjacent tissues. Whole-study findings and limits: Tumor TCR diversity was below lymph nodes but above nontumor tissue. The lymph node origin of tumor T cells was framed as consistent with a hypothesis, not demonstrated. Luminal-like breast cancer showed significantly higher tumor–nontumor repertoire similarity than basal-like.

Breast cancer patients provided tissue from their axillary draining lymph nodes. The TCR was taken from a female donor with breast cancer. Some clones in this sample may be carry-over from other donors' samples. The rearrangement links TRBV19 to TRBJ2-5, with 11 nucleotides matching TRBD1. The sequencing sample was made of axillary lymph node tissue. This CDR3 is CASSGTGGIEETQYF. CDR3 DNA: TGTGCCAGTAGTGGGACAGGGGGGATAGAAGAGACCCAGTACTTC. Together with reference TRBV19 and TRBJ2-5, the CDR3 gives the full variable domain: DGGITQSPKYLFRKEGQNVTLSCEQNLNHDAMYWYRQDPGQGLRLIYYSQIVNDFQKGDIAEGYSVSREKKESFPLTVTSAQKNPTAFYLCASSGTGGIEETQYFGPGTRLLVL.